Each of the 11 T cell receptor beta chains below was sequenced from the same sample in a study of T cells in Graves' hyperthyroidism and ophthalmopathy. From RNA transcripts, TCR beta CDR3 regions were amplified. HTBI primers were the set used in a first-round RT-PCR of the TCR CDR3. MiXCR, run by TCRdb on the multiplex PCR reads, gives a single entry per CDR3 protein. Here the sample spans about 590,000 distinct CDR3 sequences, 15% to 19% being singletons. Sequences were obtained from blood. Receptor source: a woman aged 25 to 39 with Graves' hyperthyroidism.

The chain has TRBV2 and TRBJ2-7, with D perhaps TRBD1 (5 bases). The germline V gene encodes CDR1 SNHLY and CDR2 FYNNEI. The CDR3 contains 14 residues. Trimming left V 6 bases short and J 2 bases short, with 14 bases between. CDR3 protein: CASRQVVQAYEQYF. The CDR3 bases are TGTGCCAGCAGACAGGTCGTGCAGGCCTACGAGCAGTACTTC.

This clonotype was counted at least ten times. The gene calls are TRBV30 and TRBJ2-1; no firm D call. This CDR3 has 12 residues. V lost 4 bases, J lost 4 bases, and 8 bases lay in between. Germline V gene sequence: CDR1 GTSNPN, CDR2 SVGIG (reference sequence). CDR3 bases: TGTGCCTGGAACTTGGTTTACAATGAGCAGTTCTTC. Protein product: CAWNLVYNEQFF.

This clonotype has only a few counts. V is TRBV7-2 and J is TRBJ1-2; 9 bases line up with TRBD1. CDR3 length equals 15 residues. Unmatched junction bases numbered 10, after V lost 4 bases and J lost 7 bases. Germline V gene data show CDR1 as SGHTA and CDR2 as FQGNSA. The CDR3 spells CASSSIGTGRSGYTF. CDR3 DNA: TGTGCCAGCAGCTCCATCGGGACAGGGCGCTCTGGCTACACCTTC.

In its sample, this clonotype was seen a few times. This rearrangement joins TRBV10-3 to TRBJ2-2; 10 nucleotides line up with TRBD1. Unmatched junction bases numbered 1, after V lost 6 bases and J lost 3 bases. The length of the CDR3 is 14 residues. CDR1 ENHRY and CDR2 SYGVKD come from the germline V gene. The CDR3 here is CAISGTGDTGELFF. CDR3 nucleotides: TGTGCCATCAGCGGGACAGGGGACACCGGGGAGCTGTTTTTT.

This clonotype was counted ten times or more. The gene calls are TRBV28 and TRBJ2-7; D possibly corresponds to TRBD1 (7 bases). V lost 7 bases to trimming and J lost 3 bases, with 22 bases between them. This CDR3 region has 16 residues. Germline V gene data show CDR1 as MDHEN and CDR2 as SYDVKM. The CDR3 DNA is TGTGCCAGCATCCAGAGGGGGGCAGGGGGAGTCTACGAGCAGTACTTC. Protein product: CASIQRGAGGVYEQYF.

The V and J genes are TRBV24-1 and TRBJ2-2; a possible D gene is TRBD1 (5 bases). Per germline, CDR1 KGHDR and CDR2 SFDVKD. The V and J ends lost 1 base and 0 bases respectively, with 11 bases between them. The CDR3 runs 17 residues. The CDR3, as DNA: TGTGCCACCAGTGATTTACCGACAGCTACGAACACCGGGGAGCTGTTTTTT. Translation: CATSDLPTATNTGELFF.

With regard to this clonotype: At one end, the junction sequence differs from germline, possibly due to a read error. The CDR3 loop reads CAGSTAGTRSYNEQFF. In nucleotides, the CDR3 is TGTGCCGGCAGCACAGCAGGGACTAGATCCTACAACGAGCAGTTCTTC. The chain recombines TRBV7-2 with TRBJ2-1, with TRBD2 identical over 8 bases. The germline V gene has CDR1 SGHTA and CDR2 FQGNSA. The length of the CDR3 is 16 residues. The whole variable domain, filled in from reference TRBV7-2 and TRBJ2-1, reads GAGVSQSPSNKVTEKGKDVELRCDPISGHTALYWYRQSLGQGLEFLIYFQGNSAPDKSGLPSDRFSAERTGGSVSTLTIQRTQQEDSAVYLCAGSTAGTRSYNEQFFGPGTRLTVL.

The chain employs TRBV10-3 and TRBJ2-7; D could derive from TRBD1 or TRBD2 (5 bases each). Germline CDR1 is ENHRY and CDR2 is SYGVKD. This CDR3 contains 15 residues. With 6 bases removed from V and 7 bases from J, the gap between germline ends came to 22 bases. The CDR3 reads CAISKAEPYKGEQYF. In DNA form, the CDR3 reads TGTGCCATCAGCAAAGCGGAACCTTATAAGGGGGAGCAGTACTTC.

This clonotype was counted between two and nine times. The chain employs TRBV9 and TRBJ2-5; no firm D call. V was pared by 0 bases and J by 5 bases, with 14 bases between. Germline CDR1 reads SGDLS; CDR2 reads YYNGEE. The CDR3 runs 15 residues. CDR3 sequence: CASSVAAGTGETQYF. The CDR3 DNA sequence: TGTGCCAGCAGCGTAGCGGCAGGCACCGGGGAGACCCAGTACTTC.

This clonotype was recorded many times. The gene calls are TRBV3-1 and TRBJ2-3; D gene uncertain. The germline V gene encodes CDR1 LGHDT and CDR2 YNNKEL (reference sequence). V gave up 4 bases and J gave up 2 bases, with 13 bases separating them. The CDR3 consists of 15 residues. CDR3 loop: CASSRDGSLTDTQYF. CDR3 DNA: TGTGCCAGCAGCCGCGACGGAAGCCTCACAGATACGCAGTATTTT.

V is TRBV6-6 and J is TRBJ2-7; D could derive from TRBD1 or TRBD2 (5 bases each). Germline V CDR1 and CDR2: MNHNY, SVGAGI (reference sequence). Trimming left V 1 base short and J 3 bases short, with 19 bases between. The CDR3 sequence is 17 residues long. The CDR3 DNA sequence: TGTGCCAGCAGTTACTTGTTGAGGGGCCCGAGCTTCTACGAGCAGTACTTC. Encoded protein: CASSYLLRGPSFYEQYF.